The rows below give T cell receptor beta chains drawn from one sample of a study of T cells in Graves' hyperthyroidism and ophthalmopathy. TCRdb re-analysed the multiplex PCR reads in MiXCR, keeping a single row per CDR3 protein. The table shows 550,000 to 800,000 distinct CDR3 sequences, with roughly 17% occurring only once. The sample was blood. These receptor sequences come from a man between 45 and 60 years old with Graves' hyperthyroidism. Both conserved end residues are part of each CDR3. Each record gives: D gene, clone size, V gene, J gene, CDR3 protein, CDR3 DNA. D genes are given only for firm matches. Rows may omit the clone size; those that give it use once, few, many or a size class.

TRBD2	few	TRBV9	TRBJ2-4	CASSRRLTSGQNIQYF	TGTGCCAGCAGCCGACGCTTGACTAGCGGCCAAAACATTCAGTACTTC
TRBD1	few	TRBV3-1	TRBJ1-1	CASSPTRDSPNTEAFF	TGTGCCAGCAGCCCCACCCGGGACAGCCCGAACACTGAAGCTTTCTTT
TRBD2	.	TRBV30	TRBJ2-3	CAWRAGLAEADTQYF	TGTGCCTGGAGGGCGGGACTAGCGGAAGCAGATACGCAGTATTTT
.	.	TRBV9	TRBJ1-1	CASSVLGGQAFF	TGTGCCAGCAGCGTACTGGGAGGTCAAGCTTTCTTT
.	.	TRBV4-1	TRBJ2-7	CASSREDRAVYEQYF	TGCGCCAGCAGCCGGGAGGACAGAGCCGTCTACGAGCAGTACTTC
.	many	TRBV27	TRBJ2-5	CASSNRWGQETQYF	TGTGCCAGCAGTAACAGGTGGGGCCAAGAGACCCAGTACTTC
TRBD2	many	TRBV27	TRBJ2-1	CASSPAVTSGIYNEQFF	TGTGCCAGCAGCCCTGCCGTGACTAGCGGGATCTACAATGAGCAGTTCTTC
TRBD1	few	TRBV29-1	TRBJ1-2	CSVEGQGGYGYTF	TGCAGCGTTGAAGGGCAGGGGGGGTATGGCTACACCTTC
.	.	TRBV5-4	TRBJ1-3	CASSASMGADGNTIYF	TGTGCCAGCAGCGCCTCAATGGGCGCCGATGGAAACACCATATATTTT
TRBD2	.	TRBV20-1	TRBJ2-1	CSARDLAGRYNEQFF	TGCAGTGCTAGAGATTTAGCGGGAAGGTACAATGAGCAGTTCTTC
.	.	TRBV5-5	TRBJ1-1	CASSLLKSTEAFF	TGTGCCAGCAGCTTGCTCAAGTCTACTGAAGCTTTCTTT
.	.	TRBV10-3	TRBJ1-4	CAISTGGTNEKLFF	TGTGCCATCAGTACCGGGGGGACTAATGAAAAACTGTTTTTT
TRBD1	.	TRBV11-1	TRBJ2-2	CASSHWTGGDGTGELFF	TGTGCCAGCAGCCACTGGACAGGGGGCGACGGCACCGGGGAGCTGTTTTTT
.	many	TRBV27	TRBJ1-1	CASRTSGGMNTEAFF	TGTGCCAGCAGAACGTCGGGAGGCATGAACACTGAAGCTTTCTTT
.	few	TRBV7-9	TRBJ2-7	CASSLSRGRVYEQYF	TGTGCCAGCAGCTTAAGTCGGGGCAGAGTCTACGAGCAGTACTTC
.	few	TRBV7-2	TRBJ1-5	CASSPRGGAAGNQPQHF	TGTGCCAGCAGCCCAAGGGGGGGCGCTGCGGGCAATCAGCCCCAGCATTTT
.	many	TRBV11-3	TRBJ2-2	CASSLRGRNGELFF	TGTGCCAGCAGCTTGAGGGGGAGGAACGGGGAGCTGTTTTTT
.	.	TRBV7-2	TRBJ2-3	CASSQGDGVIDTQYF	TGTGCCAGCAGCCAAGGCGACGGCGTGATAGATACGCAGTATTTT
.	few	TRBV10-3	TRBJ2-7	CAISEPDVGTIYEQYF	TGTGCCATCAGTGAGCCCGACGTTGGCACCATCTACGAGCAGTACTTC